This is a list of T cell receptor beta chains from one sample in a study of blood T cell repertoires in COVID-19. Method: immunoSEQ multiplex PCR; TCRdb's copy keeps in-frame clones and lacks some. The sample includes approximately 150,000 clones, around 84% of them seen just once. Sequencing was carried out using peripheral blood. Receptor source: a woman aged 80 or over with COVID-19, enrolled during active disease. CDR3s include the opening cysteine and the closing phenylalanine or tryptophan. A D gene is named only where the DNA matches it firmly. Not all rows give a size; the values are once, few, many and, for expanded clones, a class.

abundance | d_gene | len | j_gene | v_gene | CDR3aa | CDR3nt
- | TRBD2 | 15 | TRBJ2-1 | TRBV28 | CATGTSGSSYNEQFF | TGTGCCACCGGGACTAGCGGGAGCTCCTACAATGAGCAGTTCTTC
- | - | 14 | TRBJ2-5 | TRBV7-2 | CASSPQLSGETQYF | TGTGCCAGCAGCCCCCAGCTGAGCGGGGAGACCCAGTACTTC
once | - | 14 | TRBJ1-1 | TRBV28 | CASSWYRAGTEAFF | TGTGCCAGCAGTTGGTACAGGGCGGGCACTGAAGCTTTCTTT
- | - | 14 | TRBJ1-3 | TRBV2 | CASRGSLGGNTIYF | TGTGCCAGCAGGGGTTCTCTAGGAGGAAACACCATATATTTT
few | TRBD1 | 14 | TRBJ1-5 | TRBV7-2 | CASSSGQINQPQHF | TGTGCCAGCAGCTCGGGACAGATCAATCAGCCCCAGCATTTT
- | - | 16 | TRBJ1-6 | TRBV7-9 | CASSDPGLPQGSPLHF | TGTGCCAGCAGCGACCCGGGACTGCCCCAGGGTTCACCCCTCCACTTT
- | - | 13 | TRBJ1-2 | TRBV24-1 | CATRDSVNYGYTF | TGTGCCACCAGGGATTCTGTTAACTATGGCTACACCTTC
- | TRBD2 | 16 | TRBJ2-1 | TRBV4-3 | CASSRLASGRGIEQFF | TGCGCCAGCAGCCGGCTGGCTAGCGGGAGGGGGATAGAGCAGTTCTTC
- | - | 14 | TRBJ1-2 | TRBV4-3 | CASSQEGVPRGYTF | TGCGCCAGCAGCCAAGAGGGCGTTCCCCGGGGCTACACCTTC
- | TRBD1 | 16 | TRBJ1-5 | TRBV6-1 | CASREDRARNDQPQHF | TGTGCCAGCAGGGAAGACAGGGCGCGTAACGATCAGCCCCAGCATTTT
- | TRBD2 | 17 | TRBJ2-2 | TRBV7-2 | CASSFTSGRANAGELFF | TGTGCCAGCAGCTTCACTAGCGGGAGGGCCAACGCCGGGGAGCTGTTTTTT
- | - | 15 | TRBJ1-2 | TRBV6-5 | CASTTQTIGGYGYTF | TGTGCCAGCACAACTCAAACTATAGGGGGCTATGGCTACACCTTC
- | TRBD1 | 15 | TRBJ2-2 | TRBV18 | CASSKQGAETGELFF | TGTGCCAGCTCAAAGCAGGGGGCTGAGACCGGGGAGCTGTTTTTT
- | - | 15 | TRBJ2-7 | TRBV19 | CASSRGDGAPYEQYF | TGTGCCAGTAGTAGGGGGGACGGGGCCCCTTACGAGCAGTACTTC
once | - | 12 | TRBJ2-5 | TRBV19 | CASSPGGETQYF | TGTGCCAGTAGTCCCGGGGGAGAGACCCAGTACTTC
- | TRBD1 | 16 | TRBJ1-6 | TRBV7-2 | CASSPTPGTGNSPLHF | TGTGCCAGCAGCCCAACCCCCGGGACAGGGAATTCACCCCTCCACTTT
- | - | 17 | TRBJ1-6 | TRBV4-1 | CASSQEGPRGYNSPLHF | TGCGCCAGCAGCCAAGAGGGGCCGCGGGGGTATAATTCACCCCTCCACTTT
- | TRBD1 | 15 | TRBJ1-2 | TRBV9 | CASSPRTGSTVGYTF | TGTGCCAGCAGCCCCCGGACAGGAAGTACGGTTGGCTACACCTTC
- | TRBD1 | 18 | TRBJ2-2 | TRBV24-1 | CATSDPTEQGEVTGELFF | TGTGCCACCAGTGATCCCACCGAACAGGGGGAGGTCACCGGGGAGCTGTTTTTT
- | TRBD1 | 16 | TRBJ2-5 | TRBV7-3 | CASSLIPGQGQETQYF | TGTGCCAGCAGCTTAATCCCGGGACAGGGACAAGAGACCCAGTACTTC
- | TRBD1 | 14 | TRBJ2-2 | TRBV6-4 | CASSRQGYTGELFF | TGTGCCAGCAGTCGACAGGGCTACACCGGGGAGCTGTTTTTT
- | TRBD2 | 16 | TRBJ2-3 | TRBV7-9 | CASSLVGLAVTDTQYF | TGTGCCAGCAGCTTAGTTGGACTAGCGGTCACAGATACGCAGTATTTT
- | - | 15 | TRBJ2-1 | TRBV27 | CASSLRQATHNEQFF | TGTGCCAGCAGTCTCCGGCAGGCTACTCACAATGAGCAGTTCTTC
few | - | 12 | TRBJ1-1 | TRBV7-3 | CASSPSGQEAFF | TGTGCCAGCAGCCCATCGGGACAAGAAGCTTTCTTT
- | - | 13 | TRBJ2-7 | TRBV3-1/TRBV3-2 | CASSQRSTSEQYF | TGTGCCAGCAGCCAACGTTCGACTAGCGAGCAGTACTTC
- | - | 16 | TRBJ1-6 | TRBV27 | CASRPTGKGINSPLHF | TGTGCCAGCAGACCTACAGGGAAAGGTATTAATTCACCCCTCCACTTT
once | - | 13 | TRBJ1-1 | TRBV27 | CASSLAGETEAFF | TGTGCCAGCAGTTTGGCAGGGGAGACTGAAGCTTTCTTT
- | - | 13 | TRBJ1-4 | TRBV18 | CASSPANDEKLFF | TGTGCCAGCTCACCGGCAAACGATGAAAAACTGTTTTTT
- | - | 16 | TRBJ2-1 | TRBV27 | CASSGRLVGAAGEQFF | TGTGCCAGCAGTGGCAGGCTAGTAGGGGCGGCAGGTGAGCAGTTCTTC
- | - | 14 | TRBJ2-2 | TRBV14 | CASSLSLNTGELFF | TGTGCCAGCAGCCTCTCCTTGAACACCGGGGAGCTGTTTTTT
- | TRBD2 | 17 | TRBJ2-5 | TRBV10-3 | CAISEPRLAGNQETQYF | TGTGCCATCAGTGAGCCCAGACTAGCGGGGAACCAAGAGACCCAGTACTTC
- | - | 15 | TRBJ1-4 | TRBV5-1 | CASRVAAATNEKLFF | TGCGCCTCCAGGGTGGCAGCCGCAACTAATGAAAAACTGTTTTTT
- | - | 16 | TRBJ1-2 | TRBV4-1 | CASSQLPPQANYGYTF | TGCGCCAGCAGCCAATTGCCCCCTCAGGCTAACTATGGCTACACCTTC
- | - | 15 | TRBJ2-3 | TRBV7-2 | CASSLGVATTDTQYF | TGTGCCAGCAGCCTTGGGGTAGCGACAACAGATACGCAGTATTTT
once | TRBD2 | 15 | TRBJ2-1 | TRBV9 | CASSVIGRPYNEQFF | TGTGCCAGCAGCGTAATCGGGAGGCCCTACAATGAGCAGTTCTTC
- | - | 12 | TRBJ1-1 | TRBV19 | CASSGGIAEAFF | TGTGCCAGTAGTGGAGGGATAGCTGAAGCTTTCTTT
- | - | 14 | TRBJ1-5 | TRBV6-1 | CASSEGTDRQPQHF | TGTGCCAGCAGTGAAGGCACAGATAGACAGCCCCAGCATTTT
- | - | 11 | TRBJ1-2 | TRBV2 | CASRGRDGYTF | TGTGCCAGCAGGGGGCGTGATGGCTACACCTTC
- | - | 12 | TRBJ2-2 | TRBV15 | CATRWETGELFF | TGTGCCACCCGATGGGAGACCGGGGAGCTGTTTTTT
few | TRBD1 | 15 | TRBJ2-7 | TRBV11-2 | CASSLGTGGPYEQYF | TGTGCCAGCAGCTTAGGGACAGGGGGGCCCTACGAGCAGTACTTC
few | TRBD2 | 17 | TRBJ2-3 | TRBV28 | CASSPVLEREWRDTQYF | TGTGCCAGCAGTCCTGTTTTGGAGCGGGAGTGGAGAGATACGCAGTATTTT
- | - | 15 | TRBJ1-5 | TRBV27 | CASGPHVQGNQPQHF | TGTGCCAGCGGCCCGCACGTCCAAGGCAATCAGCCCCAGCATTTT
once | - | 16 | TRBJ1-6 | TRBV6-2/TRBV6-3 | CASSYDEDSYNSPLHF | TGTGCCAGCAGTTACGATGAGGACTCCTATAATTCACCCCTCCACTTT